This is a list of T cell receptor beta chains from one sample in a study of patients and donors after allogeneic stem cell transplantation. TCRdb passed the RT-PCR reads through MiXCR, listing each CDR3 protein once. The repertoire holds 800,000 to 1,000,000 distinct CDR3 sequences, with about a sixth as singletons. The sample comprised blood, either unsorted or a sorted T cell fraction (not recorded which). All receptors come from a human donor who was either an allogeneic HSCT recipient or a stem cell or donor lymphocyte infusion donor (not recorded which). It is not recorded whose cells these are; they may come from a transplant donor. Both conserved end residues are part of each CDR3. D genes are given only for firm matches. Only part of the rows carry a size: once, few, many, or a class if the clone is expanded.

cdr3_aa: CASSTSGGQQETQYF
cdr3_nt: TGTGCCAGTTCAACTAGCGGGGGACAACAAGAGACCCAGTACTTC
v_call: TRBV3-1
d_call: TRBD2
j_call: TRBJ2-5
clone_size: NA

cdr3_aa: CSAKRGMPYEQYF
cdr3_nt: TGCAGTGCTAAGCGGGGGATGCCCTACGAGCAGTACTTC
v_call: TRBV20-1
d_call: TRBD2
j_call: TRBJ2-7
clone_size: few

cdr3_aa: CASSSSGTSGIRETQYF
cdr3_nt: TGCGCCAGCAGCTCCTCCGGGACTAGCGGGATAAGGGAGACCCAGTACTTC
v_call: TRBV5-1
d_call: TRBD2
j_call: TRBJ2-5
clone_size: few

cdr3_aa: CATSDPPGNTIYF
cdr3_nt: TGTGCCACCAGTGACCCGCCCGGAAACACCATATATTTT
v_call: TRBV24-1
d_call: NA
j_call: TRBJ1-3
clone_size: few

cdr3_aa: CASSVVLSYNEQFF
cdr3_nt: TGTGCCAGCAGCGTAGTACTCTCCTACAATGAGCAGTTCTTC
v_call: TRBV9
d_call: NA
j_call: TRBJ2-1
clone_size: few

cdr3_aa: CASSPRGRPYNEQFF
cdr3_nt: TGCGCCAGCAGCCCCCGGGGGCGCCCCTACAATGAGCAGTTCTTC
v_call: TRBV4-1
d_call: NA
j_call: TRBJ2-1
clone_size: NA

cdr3_aa: CASSADGGGSSPEAFF
cdr3_nt: TGTGCCAGCAGTGCGGACGGAGGAGGGTCGTCCCCTGAAGCTTTCTTT
v_call: TRBV6-2/TRBV6-3
d_call: NA
j_call: TRBJ1-1
clone_size: NA

cdr3_aa: CASSEGDSSYEQYF
cdr3_nt: TGTGCCAGCAGCGAAGGGGACAGCTCCTACGAGCAGTACTTC
v_call: TRBV6-2/TRBV6-3
d_call: TRBD1
j_call: TRBJ2-7
clone_size: NA

cdr3_aa: CASSYVMGRLNSLDYTF
cdr3_nt: TGTGCCAGCAGTTACGTAATGGGACGTTTGAACTCACTTGACTACACCTTC
v_call: TRBV6-5
d_call: NA
j_call: TRBJ1-2
clone_size: few

cdr3_aa: CASSPSDAYEQYF
cdr3_nt: TGTGCCAGCAGCCCTAGCGATGCCTACGAGCAGTACTTC
v_call: TRBV7-2
d_call: NA
j_call: TRBJ2-7
clone_size: few

cdr3_aa: CSAKWDRSSYNEQFF
cdr3_nt: TGCAGTGCTAAGTGGGACAGGAGCTCCTACAATGAGCAGTTCTTC
v_call: TRBV20-1
d_call: TRBD1
j_call: TRBJ2-1
clone_size: few

cdr3_aa: CASSPAASGGNADTQYF
cdr3_nt: TGCGCCAGCAGCCCAGCCGCAAGCGGGGGGAACGCAGATACGCAGTATTTT
v_call: TRBV5-1
d_call: TRBD2
j_call: TRBJ2-3
clone_size: NA

cdr3_aa: CASRSPGRGNTIYF
cdr3_nt: TGTGCCAGCCGCTCCCCTGGTCGGGGAAACACCATATATTTT
v_call: TRBV6-2/TRBV6-3
d_call: NA
j_call: TRBJ1-3
clone_size: NA

cdr3_aa: CSARDRGLGEQYF
cdr3_nt: TGCAGTGCTAGAGACAGGGGGCTAGGCGAGCAGTACTTC
v_call: TRBV20-1
d_call: TRBD1
j_call: TRBJ2-7
clone_size: NA

cdr3_aa: CASSQEGGLSTDTQYF
cdr3_nt: TGTGCCAGCAGCCAAGAAGGGGGACTTAGCACAGATACGCAGTATTTT
v_call: TRBV4-2
d_call: NA
j_call: TRBJ2-3
clone_size: NA

cdr3_aa: CASSVRSNQPQHF
cdr3_nt: TGTGCCAGCAGTGTCAGAAGCAATCAGCCCCAGCATTTT
v_call: TRBV6-1
d_call: NA
j_call: TRBJ1-5
clone_size: few

cdr3_aa: CSARTVAGGYNEQFF
cdr3_nt: TGCAGTGCTAGAACTGTGGCGGGGGGATACAATGAGCAGTTCTTC
v_call: TRBV20-1
d_call: TRBD2
j_call: TRBJ2-1
clone_size: few

cdr3_aa: CSAFDRVRENTF
cdr3_nt: TGCAGTGCTTTCGACAGGGTTCGAGAGAACACCTTC
v_call: TRBV20-1
d_call: TRBD1
j_call: TRBJ1-2
clone_size: few

cdr3_aa: CASSPASRQAVEQYF
cdr3_nt: TGTGCCAGCTCACCAGCATCGAGACAGGCCGTAGAGCAGTACTTC
v_call: TRBV18
d_call: NA
j_call: TRBJ2-7
clone_size: few

cdr3_aa: CASTLARTNEQFF
cdr3_nt: TGCGCCAGCACGCTAGCGCGAACAAATGAGCAGTTCTTC
v_call: TRBV5-1
d_call: NA
j_call: TRBJ2-1
clone_size: NA

cdr3_aa: CASSDHVGFYGYTF
cdr3_nt: TGTGCCAGCAGTGACCATGTGGGCTTCTATGGCTACACCTTC
v_call: TRBV25-1
d_call: NA
j_call: TRBJ1-2
clone_size: few

cdr3_aa: CASSSIVVTQYF
cdr3_nt: TGTGCCAGCAGTTCCATAGTAGTTACGCAGTATTTT
v_call: TRBV12-3/TRBV12-4
d_call: NA
j_call: TRBJ2-3
clone_size: many

cdr3_aa: CSAEVRDRGLPEQYF
cdr3_nt: TGCAGTGCAGAAGTCCGGGACAGGGGGCTACCCGAGCAGTACTTC
v_call: TRBV20-1
d_call: TRBD1
j_call: TRBJ2-7
clone_size: NA

cdr3_aa: CSARPGQGNQPQHF
cdr3_nt: TGCAGTGCTCGACCGGGACAGGGCAATCAGCCCCAGCATTTT
v_call: TRBV20-1
d_call: TRBD1
j_call: TRBJ1-5
clone_size: NA

cdr3_aa: CASSPFGQGYTEAFF
cdr3_nt: TGTGCCAGCAGTCCTTTCGGACAGGGTTACACTGAAGCTTTCTTT
v_call: TRBV12-3/TRBV12-4
d_call: TRBD1
j_call: TRBJ1-1
clone_size: many

cdr3_aa: CASSERADTQYF
cdr3_nt: TGTGCCAGCAGTGAAAGGGCAGATACGCAGTATTTT
v_call: TRBV25-1
d_call: NA
j_call: TRBJ2-3
clone_size: NA

cdr3_aa: CASSSSGVGDTQYF
cdr3_nt: TGTGCCAGCAGCTCTAGCGGGGTAGGGGATACGCAGTATTTT
v_call: TRBV6-1
d_call: TRBD2
j_call: TRBJ2-3
clone_size: few

cdr3_aa: CSAREEGKQYF
cdr3_nt: TGCAGTGCTAGAGAGGAGGGAAAGCAGTACTTC
v_call: TRBV20-1
d_call: NA
j_call: TRBJ2-7
clone_size: NA

cdr3_aa: CASSVGGIPSGNTIYF
cdr3_nt: TGTGCCAGCAGCGTAGGAGGTATCCCCTCTGGAAACACCATATATTTT
v_call: TRBV7-2
d_call: NA
j_call: TRBJ1-3
clone_size: once

cdr3_aa: CSVEGGAAGYTF
cdr3_nt: TGCAGCGTTGAGGGTGGGGCTGCCGGCTACACCTTC
v_call: TRBV29-1
d_call: NA
j_call: TRBJ1-2
clone_size: NA

cdr3_aa: CASTEESGGYNEQFF
cdr3_nt: TGTGCCAGCACCGAAGAGTCTGGGGGGTACAATGAGCAGTTCTTC
v_call: TRBV12-3/TRBV12-4
d_call: NA
j_call: TRBJ2-1
clone_size: many

cdr3_aa: CAISETSSNQPQHF
cdr3_nt: TGTGCCATCAGTGAGACCTCCTCCAATCAGCCCCAGCATTTT
v_call: TRBV10-3
d_call: NA
j_call: TRBJ1-5
clone_size: NA

cdr3_aa: CAISDSKGSGTEAFF
cdr3_nt: TGTGCCATCAGTGATTCGAAGGGGAGTGGCACTGAAGCTTTCTTT
v_call: TRBV10-3
d_call: NA
j_call: TRBJ1-1
clone_size: NA

cdr3_aa: CASSYSLGGRQPQHF
cdr3_nt: TGTGCCAGCAGTTACTCGCTCGGGGGACGTCAGCCCCAGCATTTT
v_call: TRBV6-2/TRBV6-3
d_call: NA
j_call: TRBJ1-5
clone_size: NA

cdr3_aa: CASSYARGTGDYGYTF
cdr3_nt: TGCGCCAGCAGCTACGCCAGAGGGACAGGGGACTATGGCTACACCTTC
v_call: TRBV5-1
d_call: TRBD1
j_call: TRBJ1-2
clone_size: few

cdr3_aa: CASSVDFSGGGEKLFF
cdr3_nt: TGTGCCAGCAGTGTTGATTTCTCTGGGGGAGGCGAAAAACTGTTTTTT
v_call: TRBV2
d_call: NA
j_call: TRBJ1-4
clone_size: few

cdr3_aa: CATSSRQGGYEQYF
cdr3_nt: TGTGCCACCAGCTCACGACAGGGGGGCTACGAGCAGTACTTC
v_call: TRBV15
d_call: TRBD1
j_call: TRBJ2-7
clone_size: NA

cdr3_aa: CASSGRDGTQETQYF
cdr3_nt: TGTGCCAGCAGCGGCCGGGACGGCACCCAAGAGACCCAGTACTTC
v_call: TRBV3-1
d_call: NA
j_call: TRBJ2-5
clone_size: NA

cdr3_aa: CSALRQGANTIYF
cdr3_nt: TGCAGTGCTCTACGACAGGGCGCAAACACCATATATTTT
v_call: TRBV20-1
d_call: TRBD1
j_call: TRBJ1-3
clone_size: few

cdr3_aa: CATYRAGELFF
cdr3_nt: TGTGCCACCTACAGGGCCGGGGAGCTGTTTTTT
v_call: TRBV7-8
d_call: NA
j_call: TRBJ2-2
clone_size: NA

cdr3_aa: CAQGGDTQYF
cdr3_nt: TGTGCACAGGGGGGAGATACGCAGTATTTT
v_call: TRBV7-9
d_call: TRBD1
j_call: TRBJ2-3
clone_size: NA

cdr3_aa: CASGPVSPAGYTF
cdr3_nt: TGTGCCAGCGGGCCAGTCTCCCCAGCGGGCTACACCTTC
v_call: TRBV12-3/TRBV12-4
d_call: NA
j_call: TRBJ1-2
clone_size: few

cdr3_aa: CASSLNRASTDTQYF
cdr3_nt: TGTGCCAGCAGCTTAAACAGGGCTTCCACAGATACGCAGTATTTT
v_call: TRBV7-3
d_call: NA
j_call: TRBJ2-3
clone_size: few

cdr3_aa: CASSKAPSGAAVTQFF
cdr3_nt: TGTGCCAGCAGCAAAGCCCCTAGCGGGGCCGCCGTTACCCAGTTCTTC
v_call: TRBV21-1
d_call: NA
j_call: TRBJ2-1
clone_size: NA

cdr3_aa: CASSRSDRALPPLHF
cdr3_nt: TGTGCCAGCAGTCGATCGGACAGGGCATTACCACCCCTCCACTTT
v_call: TRBV6-2/TRBV6-3
d_call: TRBD1
j_call: TRBJ1-6
clone_size: NA

cdr3_aa: CASSWRTSGDEQYF
cdr3_nt: TGTGCCAGCAGTTGGCGGACTAGCGGGGACGAGCAGTACTTC
v_call: TRBV27
d_call: TRBD2
j_call: TRBJ2-7
clone_size: few

cdr3_aa: CSVAGQAYEQYF
cdr3_nt: TGCAGCGTTGCGGGCCAGGCCTACGAGCAGTACTTC
v_call: TRBV29-1
d_call: NA
j_call: TRBJ2-7
clone_size: few

cdr3_aa: CAMSDRENQPQHF
cdr3_nt: TGTGCCATGTCGGACAGGGAGAATCAGCCCCAGCATTTT
v_call: TRBV10-3
d_call: TRBD1
j_call: TRBJ1-5
clone_size: NA